Each of the 24 T cell receptor beta chains below was sequenced from the same sample in a study of blood T cell repertoires in COVID-19. Profiling relied on immunoSEQ multiplex PCR, and the TCRdb table lists in-frame clones only, not all of them. The sample carries 200,000 to 300,000 clones, more than 70% recorded once. Sequencing input: PBMCs or T cells enriched from blood (not recorded which). These receptors came from a woman in her fifties or sixties who had recovered from COVID-19.

The rearrangement uses TRBV4-3 and TRBJ2-3, with TRBD2 identical over 7 bases. The junction had 6 bases not matched to a gene; V was cut back by 0 bases and J by 3 bases. Germline V gene lookup returns CDR1 LGHNA and CDR2 YSLEER. This CDR3 has 16 residues. This CDR3 reads CASSQDLGLGTDTQYF. CDR3 coding DNA: TGCGCCAGCAGCCAAGATCTAGGACTAGGGACAGATACGCAGTATTTT.

This clone was observed a single time. The chain recombines TRBV7-9 with TRBJ2-2; TRBD1 matches at 7 bases. Per the germline V gene, CDR1 is SEHNR and CDR2 is FQNEAQ (reference sequence). With 6 bases clipped from V and 2 bases from J, the junction kept 6 bases outside the gene matches. The CDR3 length is 15 residues. The CDR3 region is CASRDYRGNTGELFF. In DNA form, the CDR3 reads TGTGCCAGCAGGGATTACAGGGGAAACACCGGGGAGCTGTTTTTT.

A word on this clone: One end of the junction does not line up with germline, which may come from a read error. This rearrangement joins TRBV7-7 to TRBJ1-3; D is possibly TRBD1 (5 bases). From germline, CDR1 is SSHAT and CDR2 FNYEAQ (reference sequence). The CDR3 extends over 16 amino acids. CDR3 nucleotide sequence: TGTGCTAGCAGCCGGGGACTCCCGAGCTCTGGAAACACCATATATTTT. This encodes CASSRGLPSSGNTIYF.

This clone was counted a single time. The chain uses TRBV30 and TRBJ2-4; 8 bases are shared with TRBD1. CDR1 GTSNPN and CDR2 SVGIG come from the germline V gene (reference sequence). V was pared by 0 bases and J by 0 bases, with 10 bases of the junction left unmatched. The CDR3 extends over 18 amino acids. The CDR3 loop is CAWSVGQGPYIAKNIQYF. CDR3 DNA: TGTGCCTGGAGTGTAGGACAGGGCCCGTACATAGCCAAAAACATTCAGTACTTC.

The CDR3 is CASSRLLQGNNSPLHF. CDR3 nucleotides: TGTGCCAGCAGCCGATTACTACAGGGGAATAATTCACCCCTCCACTTT. The gene calls are TRBV28 and TRBJ1-6, with 7 bases that match TRBD1. Germline loops: CDR1 MDHEN, CDR2 SYDVKM. This CDR3 contains 16 residues. With V trimmed by 6 bases and J by 5 bases, 10 bases remained unmatched.

The chain recombines TRBV15 with TRBJ2-6, with 8 bases lining up with TRBD1. From germline, CDR1 is LNHNV and CDR2 YYDKDF (reference sequence). The trim removed 4 bases at V and 9 bases at J, leaving 5 bases unmatched. The CDR3 is 14 amino acids. The CDR3 sequence is CATSKPGQGNVLTF. The CDR3 DNA is TGTGCCACCAGCAAACCCGGACAGGGCAACGTCCTGACTTTC.

The chain employs TRBV11-3 and TRBJ1-1; tentatively, D is TRBD1 (6 bases). V was clipped by 5 bases and J by 10 bases, with 14 bases between them. The CDR3 length is 12 residues. CDR1 and CDR2 from the germline V gene are SGHNT and YENEEA. In DNA form, the CDR3 reads TGTGCCAGCAGCACTAACAGGGCCGGAGCTTTCTTT. Translation gives CASSTNRAGAFF. The whole variable domain, remainder taken from reference TRBV11-3 and TRBJ1-1, is EAGVVQSPRYKIIEKKQPVAFWCNPISGHNTLYWYLQNLGQGPELLIRYENEEAVDDSQLPKDRFSAERLKGVDSTLKIQPAELGDSAVYLCASSTNRAGAFFGQGTRLTVV.

The rearrangement links TRBV7-9 to TRBJ1-1; a weak D match, TRBD1 (6 bases). V was shortened by 0 bases and J by 4 bases, with 12 bases between the two germline ends. The CDR3 totals 15 residues. Germline CDR1 and CDR2: SEHNR and FQNEAQ (reference sequence). CDR3 region: CASSLARGEGTEAFF. In DNA form, the CDR3 reads TGTGCCAGCAGCTTAGCCAGGGGAGAGGGCACTGAAGCTTTCTTT.

This clone was seen a single time. J is TRBJ1-5 and V is TRBV24-1; 7 bases align to TRBD1. The CDR3 is made up of 16 amino acids. CDR1 and CDR2 (germline): KGHDR, SFDVKD. V shed 9 bases and J 4 bases; nucleotides not matched to a gene: 14. The CDR3 region is CATLKTGWSGNQPQHF. The CDR3 DNA sequence: TGTGCCACCCTGAAGACAGGGTGGTCAGGGAATCAGCCCCAGCATTTT.

This clone showed up just a few times. The V gene is TRBV28, the J gene TRBJ1-4, with D unresolved. Germline lookup yields CDR1 MDHEN and CDR2 SYDVKM. V lost 2 bases and J lost 7, with 14 bases in between. The CDR3 length is 15 residues. The CDR3 DNA reads as TGTGCCAGCAGTTTAAAGGACGGGGTGCGTGAAAAACTGTTTTTT. This translates into CASSLKDGVREKLFF.

The chain combines TRBV6-2 or TRBV6-3 with TRBJ2-7, with a weak D call TRBD1 (6 bases). Per the germline V gene, CDR1 is MNHEY and CDR2 is SVGEGT. V lost 2 bases to trimming and J lost 1 base, with 12 bases between them. The CDR3 is 15 residues long. This CDR3 reads CASSYRGQRSYEQYF. DNA for the CDR3: TGTGCCAGCAGTTACCGAGGACAGCGTTCCTACGAGCAGTACTTC.

For the CDR3, the DNA is TGTGCCAGCAGCGTAGAGCCGGGATCTCTAGCCAAAAACATTCAGTACTTC. This encodes CASSVEPGSLAKNIQYF. V and J are TRBV9 and TRBJ2-4; possibly TRBD2 for D (5 bases). V was pared by 0 bases and J by 0 bases, with 13 bases between. CDR3 size: 17 residues. CDR1 is SGDLS and CDR2 is YYNGEE in the germline V gene.

This clone was observed a handful of times. The CDR3 DNA reads as TGTGCCAGCAGCGAGGGACAGGGATACAATGAGCAGTTCTTC. Residues: CASSEGQGYNEQFF. This chain connects TRBV11-2 to TRBJ2-1; 9 bases are a match to TRBD1. With V trimmed by 5 bases and J by 4 bases, 3 bases remained unmatched. The germline V gene encodes CDR1 SGHAT and CDR2 FQNNGV. The CDR3 length is 14 residues.

This clone was seen only once. This chain uses TRBV4-3 with TRBJ2-5; 10 nucleotides agree with TRBD2. Germline trimming cut 0 bases from V and 9 bases from J; bases unmatched to any gene: 7. Germline CDR1 is LGHNA and CDR2 is YSLEER. CDR3 size: 15 residues. The CDR3 DNA reads as TGCGCCAGCAGCCAAGAACTAGCGGGGACCTCGGCCCAGTACTTC. This gives the protein CASSQELAGTSAQYF.

Of note for this clone: Other nucleotide sequences from this sample produce the same CDR3. The rearrangement uses TRBV7-2 and TRBJ1-6; D is undetermined. CDR3 length equals 15 residues. The V and J ends lost 1 base and 0 bases respectively, with 4 bases between them. CDR1 is SGHTA and CDR2 is FQGNSA in the germline V gene. CDR3 nucleotide sequence: TGTGCCAGCAGCTTAGAGAGCTCCTATAATTCACCCCTCCACTTT. Protein: CASSLESSYNSPLHF.

This clone was detected only a few times. V is TRBV6-5 and J is TRBJ1-1; TRBD1 matches 10 bases. Losses at the gene ends were 6 bases for V and 12 bases for J; bases not matched to a gene: 7. The CDR3 has 12 residues. The germline CDR1 and CDR2 sequences are MNHEY and SVGAGI. CDR3 in amino acids: CASSPGQGGSFF. DNA of the CDR3: TGTGCCAGCAGCCCAGGACAGGGGGGATCTTTCTTT.

The gene calls are TRBV18 and TRBJ2-5; the D gene is possibly TRBD1 (6 bases). This CDR3 has 15 residues. Germline V lookup: CDR1 KGHSH, CDR2 LQKENI. V shed 2 bases and J shed 1 base, with 11 bases lying between them. CDR3 nucleotide sequence: TGTGCCAGCTCACCAAGCCAGGGGATCCAAGAGACCCAGTACTTC. Its protein is CASSPSQGIQETQYF.

The gene calls are TRBV7-8 and TRBJ2-7; D is unclear. Trimming removed 1 base from V and 3 bases from J, with 7 bases in between. CDR1 is SGHVS, CDR2 FQNEAQ, per germline. The CDR3 is 13 amino acids. DNA of the CDR3: TGTGCCAGCAGCTTAGTTTTTAGCTACGAGCAGTACTTC. This encodes CASSLVFSYEQYF.

Here the CDR3 DNA reads TGTGCCAGCAGCTTAGATCTTGGCAGGGGGCTTAACTATGGCTACACCTTC. It is translated as CASSLDLGRGLNYGYTF. The chain uses TRBV11-3 and TRBJ1-2; TRBD1 aligns across 8 bases. The junction had 7 bases not matched to a gene; V was cut back by 0 bases and J by 1 base. Per germline, CDR1 SGHNT and CDR2 YENEEA. The CDR3 runs 17 residues.

The chain joins TRBV9 to TRBJ1-2, with 8 bases matching TRBD1. After removal of 7 bases from V and 4 bases from J, the junction contained 3 bases not matched to a gene. The CDR3 loop spans 12 amino acids. Germline V lookup: CDR1 SGDLS, CDR2 YYNGEE. The CDR3 DNA is TGTGCCAGCCTTGGGACAGGCTATGGCTACACCTTC. Protein product: CASLGTGYGYTF.

Details on this clone: One junction end disagrees with the germline gene, perhaps due to a read error. This sequence joins TRBV7-7 and TRBJ1-1; D unclear. The CDR3 consists of 13 residues. Germline V gives CDR1 SSHAT, CDR2 FNYEAQ (reference sequence). The CDR3 reads CASSFNPDTEAFF. CDR3 DNA sequence: TGTGCTAGCAGCTTCAATCCAGACACTGAAGCTTTCTTT.

The chain combines TRBV30 with TRBJ1-5, with D tentatively TRBD1 (5 bases). CDR1 and CDR2 from the germline V gene are GTSNPN and SVGIG (reference sequence). The V gene lost 3 bases and the J gene lost 7 bases, with 19 bases spanning the gap. The CDR3 spans 15 residues. The CDR3 spells CAWSAGGDRWQPQHF. The CDR3 region has the DNA TGTGCCTGGAGCGCCGGGGGGGACCGATGGCAGCCCCAGCATTTT.

This chain joins TRBV7-8 and TRBJ1-5; maybe TRBD1 (6 bases). Germline V lookup: CDR1 SGHVS, CDR2 FQNEAQ. Trimming left V 4 bases short and J 0 bases short, with 10 bases between. The CDR3 sequence is 15 residues long. The CDR3 DNA sequence: TGTGCCAGCAGCTCGGACAGCTATAGCAATCAGCCCCAGCATTTT. Encoded protein: CASSSDSYSNQPQHF.

The chain links TRBV15 to TRBJ2-7, with D perhaps TRBD1 (6 bases). Germline assignment: CDR1 LNHNV and CDR2 YYDKDF (reference sequence). CDR3 size: 14 residues. Trimming removed 1 base from V and 1 base from J, with 8 bases in between. CDR3 region: CATSRGGLSYEQYF. Written as DNA, the CDR3 is TGTGCCACCAGCAGAGGGGGGCTTTCCTACGAGCAGTACTTC.